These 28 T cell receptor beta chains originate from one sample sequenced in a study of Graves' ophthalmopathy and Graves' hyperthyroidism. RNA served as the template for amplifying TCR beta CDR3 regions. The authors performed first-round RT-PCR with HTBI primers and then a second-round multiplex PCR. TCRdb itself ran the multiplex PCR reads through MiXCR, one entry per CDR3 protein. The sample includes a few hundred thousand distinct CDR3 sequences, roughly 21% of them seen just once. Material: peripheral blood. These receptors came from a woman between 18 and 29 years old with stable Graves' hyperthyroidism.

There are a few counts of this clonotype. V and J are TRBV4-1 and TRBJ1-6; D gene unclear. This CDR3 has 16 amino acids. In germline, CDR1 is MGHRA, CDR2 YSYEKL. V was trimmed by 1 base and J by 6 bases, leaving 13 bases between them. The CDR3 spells CASSQVRGPGNSPLHF. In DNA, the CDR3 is TGCGCCAGCAGCCAAGTAAGAGGGCCGGGTAATTCACCCCTCCACTTT.

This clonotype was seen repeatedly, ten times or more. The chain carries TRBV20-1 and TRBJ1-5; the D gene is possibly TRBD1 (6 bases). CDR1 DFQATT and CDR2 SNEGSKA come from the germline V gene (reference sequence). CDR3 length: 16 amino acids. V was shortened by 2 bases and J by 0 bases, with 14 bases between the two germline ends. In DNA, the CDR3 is TGCAGTGCTAGACAAGACAGGCGGGATAGCAATCAGCCCCAGCATTTT. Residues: CSARQDRRDSNQPQHF.

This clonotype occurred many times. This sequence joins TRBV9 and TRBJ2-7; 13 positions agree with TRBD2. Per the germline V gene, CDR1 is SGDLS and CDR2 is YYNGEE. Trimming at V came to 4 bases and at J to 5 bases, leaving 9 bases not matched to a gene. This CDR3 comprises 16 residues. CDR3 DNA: TGTGCCAGCAGCCCCCGAACTAGCGGGGGGGCCAACGAGCAGTACTTC. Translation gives CASSPRTSGGANEQYF.

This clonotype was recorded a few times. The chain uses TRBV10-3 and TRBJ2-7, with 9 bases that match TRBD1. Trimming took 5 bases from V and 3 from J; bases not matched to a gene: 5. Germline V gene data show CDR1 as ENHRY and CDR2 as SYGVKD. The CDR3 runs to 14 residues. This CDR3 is CAISPGQGFYEQYF. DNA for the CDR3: TGTGCCATCAGTCCGGGACAGGGTTTCTACGAGCAGTACTTC.

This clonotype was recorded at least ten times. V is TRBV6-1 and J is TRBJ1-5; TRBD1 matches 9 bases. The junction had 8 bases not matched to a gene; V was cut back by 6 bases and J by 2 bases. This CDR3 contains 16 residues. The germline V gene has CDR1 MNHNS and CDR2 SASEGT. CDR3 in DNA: TGTGCCAGCAGAAGTACAGGGGGCGCCGGCAATCAGCCCCAGCATTTT. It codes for CASRSTGGAGNQPQHF.

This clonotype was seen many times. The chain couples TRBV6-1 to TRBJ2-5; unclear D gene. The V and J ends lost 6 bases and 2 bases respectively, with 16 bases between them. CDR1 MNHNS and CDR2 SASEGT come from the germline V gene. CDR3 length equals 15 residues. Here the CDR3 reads CASSLGSELQETQYF. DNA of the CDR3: TGTGCCAGCAGCCTAGGTTCGGAACTACAAGAGACCCAGTACTTC.

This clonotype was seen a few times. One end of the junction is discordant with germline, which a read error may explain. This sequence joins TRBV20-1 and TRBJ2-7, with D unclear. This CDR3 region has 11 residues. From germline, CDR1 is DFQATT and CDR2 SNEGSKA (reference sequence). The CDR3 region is CSAVSFYDQYF. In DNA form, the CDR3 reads TGCAGTGCGGTCTCTTTCTACGATCAGTACTTC.

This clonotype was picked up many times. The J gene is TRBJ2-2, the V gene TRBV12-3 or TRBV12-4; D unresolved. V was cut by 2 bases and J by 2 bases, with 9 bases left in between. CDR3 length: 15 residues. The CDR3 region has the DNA TGTGCCAGCAGTTTATTTAGCCCTAACACCGGGGAGCTGTTTTTT. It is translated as CASSLFSPNTGELFF.

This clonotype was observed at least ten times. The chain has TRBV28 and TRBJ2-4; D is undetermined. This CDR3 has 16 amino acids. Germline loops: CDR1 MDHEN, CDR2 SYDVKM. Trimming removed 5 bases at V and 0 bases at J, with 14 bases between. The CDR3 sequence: CASSPRPWLAKNIQYF. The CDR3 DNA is TGTGCCAGCAGTCCACGCCCCTGGTTAGCCAAAAACATTCAGTACTTC.

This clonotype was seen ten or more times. The CDR3 loop reads CASSGRVGTSGDSYEQYF. The CDR3 DNA reads TGTGCCAGCAGTGGCAGGGTGGGGACTAGCGGGGACTCCTACGAGCAGTACTTC. The chain is built from TRBV27 and TRBJ2-7; 13 bases are shared with TRBD2. Germline V gene sequence: CDR1 MNHEY, CDR2 SMNVEV (reference sequence). This CDR3 is 18 amino acids long. With 5 bases clipped from V and 0 bases from J, the junction kept 10 bases outside the gene matches.

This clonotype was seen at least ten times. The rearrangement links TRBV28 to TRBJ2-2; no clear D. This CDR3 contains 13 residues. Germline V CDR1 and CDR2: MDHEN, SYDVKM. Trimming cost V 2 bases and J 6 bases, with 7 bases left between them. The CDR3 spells CASSLGLPGELFF. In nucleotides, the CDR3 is TGTGCCAGCAGTTTAGGGCTCCCCGGGGAGCTGTTTTTT.

The CDR3 sequence is CASSLPGHLYEQYF. The CDR3 nucleotides are TGTGCCAGCAGCTTACCCGGACACCTCTACGAGCAGTACTTC. The chain links TRBV7-9 to TRBJ2-7; D may be TRBD1 (5 bases). This CDR3 spans 14 amino acids. The V gene's germline CDR1 is SEHNR and CDR2 FQNEAQ (reference sequence). Trimming took 2 bases from V and 3 from J, leaving 11 bases between them.

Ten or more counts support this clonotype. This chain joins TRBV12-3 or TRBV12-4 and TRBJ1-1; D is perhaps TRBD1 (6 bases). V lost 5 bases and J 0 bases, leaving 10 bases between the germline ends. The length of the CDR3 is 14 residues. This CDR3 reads CASSTQGLNTEAFF. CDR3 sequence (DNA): TGTGCCAGCAGTACCCAGGGGTTGAACACTGAAGCTTTCTTT.

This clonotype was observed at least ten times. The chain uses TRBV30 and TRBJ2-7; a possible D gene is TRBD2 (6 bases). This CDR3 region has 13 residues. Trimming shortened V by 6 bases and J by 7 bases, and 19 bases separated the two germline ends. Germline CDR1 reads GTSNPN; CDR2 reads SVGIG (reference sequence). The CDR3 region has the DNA TGTGCCTGCACTCGGAGGGCACGGGGGGAGCAGTACTTC. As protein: CACTRRARGEQYF.

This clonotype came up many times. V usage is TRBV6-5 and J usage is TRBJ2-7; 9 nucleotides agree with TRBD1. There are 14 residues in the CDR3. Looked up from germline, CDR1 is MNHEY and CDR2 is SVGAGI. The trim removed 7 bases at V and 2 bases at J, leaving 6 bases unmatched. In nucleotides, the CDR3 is TGTGCCAGCACTTCTGGACAGGGGCCCTACGAGCAGTACTTC. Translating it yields CASTSGQGPYEQYF.

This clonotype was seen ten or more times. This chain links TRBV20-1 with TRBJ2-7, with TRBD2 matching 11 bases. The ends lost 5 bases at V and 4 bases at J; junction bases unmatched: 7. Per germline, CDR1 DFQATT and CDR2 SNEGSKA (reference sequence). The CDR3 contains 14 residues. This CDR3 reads CSAVSGRAHYEQYF. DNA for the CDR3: TGCAGTGCTGTTAGCGGGAGGGCTCATTACGAGCAGTACTTC.

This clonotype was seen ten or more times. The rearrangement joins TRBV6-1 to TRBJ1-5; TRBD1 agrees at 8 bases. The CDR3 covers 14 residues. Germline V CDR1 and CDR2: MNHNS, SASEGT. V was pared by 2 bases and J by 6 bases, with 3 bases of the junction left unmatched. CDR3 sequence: CASSEQGAGQPQHF. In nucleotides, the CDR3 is TGTGCCAGCAGTGAACAGGGGGCGGGTCAGCCCCAGCATTTT.

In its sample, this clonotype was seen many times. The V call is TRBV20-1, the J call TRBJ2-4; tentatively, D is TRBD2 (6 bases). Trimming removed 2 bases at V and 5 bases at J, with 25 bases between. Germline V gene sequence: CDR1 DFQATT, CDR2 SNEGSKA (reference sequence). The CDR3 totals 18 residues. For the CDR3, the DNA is TGCAGTGCTAGAACTCTCCTCGAGATAGCGGCCAAGGAAAACATTCAGTACTTC. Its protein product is CSARTLLEIAAKENIQYF.

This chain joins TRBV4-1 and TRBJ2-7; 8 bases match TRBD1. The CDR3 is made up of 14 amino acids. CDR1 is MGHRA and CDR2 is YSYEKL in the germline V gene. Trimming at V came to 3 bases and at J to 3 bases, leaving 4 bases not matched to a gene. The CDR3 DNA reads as TGCGCCAGCAGCCACCTCGACAGGGGCTACGAGCAGTACTTC. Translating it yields CASSHLDRGYEQYF.

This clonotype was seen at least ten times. DNA of the CDR3: TGTGCCAGCAGTCGGCGAGAGGCGGTGCAGTACTTC. Translating it yields CASSRREAVQYF. The chain has TRBV12-3 or TRBV12-4 and TRBJ2-7; the D is unclear. The CDR3 is made up of 12 amino acids. Trimming pared 5 bases from V and 9 bases from J, leaving 14 bases between.

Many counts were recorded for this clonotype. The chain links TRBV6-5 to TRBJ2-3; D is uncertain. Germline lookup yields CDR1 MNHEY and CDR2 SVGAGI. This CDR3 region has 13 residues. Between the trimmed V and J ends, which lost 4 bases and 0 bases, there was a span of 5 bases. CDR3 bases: TGTGCCAGCAGTTTCGACAGCACAGATACGCAGTATTTT. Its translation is CASSFDSTDTQYF.

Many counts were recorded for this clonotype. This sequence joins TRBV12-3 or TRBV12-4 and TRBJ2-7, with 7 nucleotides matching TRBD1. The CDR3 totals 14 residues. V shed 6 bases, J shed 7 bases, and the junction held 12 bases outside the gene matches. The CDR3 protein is CASSRPGQSKEQYF. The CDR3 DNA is TGTGCCAGCAGCCGCCCGGGACAGTCGAAGGAGCAGTACTTC.

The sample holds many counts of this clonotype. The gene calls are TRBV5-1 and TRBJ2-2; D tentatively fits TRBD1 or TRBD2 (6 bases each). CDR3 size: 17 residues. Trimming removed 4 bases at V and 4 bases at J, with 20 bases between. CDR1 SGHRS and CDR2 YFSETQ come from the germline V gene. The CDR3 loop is CASSRAPGAFFTGELFF. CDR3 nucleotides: TGCGCCAGCAGCAGGGCTCCGGGGGCGTTCTTCACCGGGGAGCTGTTTTTT.

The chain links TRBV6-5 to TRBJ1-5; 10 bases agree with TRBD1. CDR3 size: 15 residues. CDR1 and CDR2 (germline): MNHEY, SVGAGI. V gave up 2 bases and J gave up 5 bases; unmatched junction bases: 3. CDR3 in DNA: TGTGCCAGCAGTTACCTCGGGACAGGGGATCAGCCCCAGCATTTT. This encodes CASSYLGTGDQPQHF.

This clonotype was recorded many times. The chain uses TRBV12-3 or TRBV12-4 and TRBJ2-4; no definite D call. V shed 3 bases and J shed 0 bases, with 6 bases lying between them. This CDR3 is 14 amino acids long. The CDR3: CASSFVRAKNIQYF. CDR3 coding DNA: TGTGCCAGCAGTTTTGTTAGAGCCAAAAACATTCAGTACTTC.

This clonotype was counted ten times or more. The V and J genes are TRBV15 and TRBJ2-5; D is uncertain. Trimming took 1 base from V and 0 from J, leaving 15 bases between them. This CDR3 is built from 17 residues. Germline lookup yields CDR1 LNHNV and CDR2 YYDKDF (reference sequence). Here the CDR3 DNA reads TGTGCCACCAGCAGAGGCCCCCCGGTCTCGTACCAAGAGACCCAGTACTTC. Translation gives CATSRGPPVSYQETQYF.

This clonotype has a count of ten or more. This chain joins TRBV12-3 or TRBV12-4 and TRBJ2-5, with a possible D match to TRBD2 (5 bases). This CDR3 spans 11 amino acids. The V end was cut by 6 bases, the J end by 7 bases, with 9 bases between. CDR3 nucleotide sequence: TGTGCCAGCAGAACCGGGGTGACCCAGTACTTC. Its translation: CASRTGVTQYF.

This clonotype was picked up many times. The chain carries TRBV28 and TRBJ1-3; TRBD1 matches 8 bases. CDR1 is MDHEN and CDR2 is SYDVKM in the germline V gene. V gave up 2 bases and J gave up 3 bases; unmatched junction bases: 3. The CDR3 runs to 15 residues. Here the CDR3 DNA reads TGTGCCAGCAGTTTAGGGGGGACAGGTGGAAACACCATATATTTT. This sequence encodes CASSLGGTGGNTIYF.